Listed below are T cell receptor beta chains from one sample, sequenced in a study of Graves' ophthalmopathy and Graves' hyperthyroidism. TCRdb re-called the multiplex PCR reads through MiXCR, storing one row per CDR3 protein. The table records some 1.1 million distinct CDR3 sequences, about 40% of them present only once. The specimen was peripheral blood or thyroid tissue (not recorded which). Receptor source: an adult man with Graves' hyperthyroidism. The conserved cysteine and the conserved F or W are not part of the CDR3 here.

CDR3: ATKPAGGFQETQY
J: TRBJ2-5
V: TRBV7-2

CDR3: SANGGSNTEAF
J: TRBJ1-1
V: TRBV29-1

CDR3: ASAQSRALYGYT
J: TRBJ1-2
V: TRBV6-2/TRBV6-3

CDR3: ASSPRQATYEQY
J: TRBJ2-7
V: TRBV5-4

CDR3: SARAPEDGST
J: TRBJ1-2
V: TRBV20-1

CDR3: SASFRASAYNSPLH
J: TRBJ1-6
V: TRBV20-1

CDR3: ASSDRGGGGQPQH
J: TRBJ1-5
V: TRBV2

CDR3: ASSLLAGMGTGELF
J: TRBJ2-2
V: TRBV7-8

CDR3: SAQRRPGLASERY
J: TRBJ2-7
V: TRBV20-1

CDR3: ASRSTYEQY
J: TRBJ2-7
V: TRBV6-5

CDR3: ASSSPGIAYEQY
J: TRBJ2-7
V: TRBV12-3/TRBV12-4

CDR3: ASRLFGNTEAF
J: TRBJ1-1
V: TRBV2

CDR3: ASSLASSGADYGYT
J: TRBJ1-2
V: TRBV5-1

CDR3: ASSLGSATMNTEAF
J: TRBJ1-1
V: TRBV12-3/TRBV12-4

CDR3: ASSPGTSGFGSGANVLT
J: TRBJ2-6
V: TRBV7-9

CDR3: SARDEGQGFYDQY
J: TRBJ2-7
V: TRBV20-1

CDR3: ASSLGQAFQPQH
J: TRBJ1-5
V: TRBV11-2

CDR3: SVFKDT
J: TRBJ1-2
V: TRBV29-1

CDR3: SAPGLRSETQY
J: TRBJ2-5
V: TRBV20-1

CDR3: ASGSTPGQGSNTGELF
J: TRBJ2-2
V: TRBV12-3/TRBV12-4

CDR3: ASSVGLAGRGAYEQY
J: TRBJ2-7
V: TRBV19

CDR3: ATSSDRGNTIY
J: TRBJ1-3
V: TRBV15